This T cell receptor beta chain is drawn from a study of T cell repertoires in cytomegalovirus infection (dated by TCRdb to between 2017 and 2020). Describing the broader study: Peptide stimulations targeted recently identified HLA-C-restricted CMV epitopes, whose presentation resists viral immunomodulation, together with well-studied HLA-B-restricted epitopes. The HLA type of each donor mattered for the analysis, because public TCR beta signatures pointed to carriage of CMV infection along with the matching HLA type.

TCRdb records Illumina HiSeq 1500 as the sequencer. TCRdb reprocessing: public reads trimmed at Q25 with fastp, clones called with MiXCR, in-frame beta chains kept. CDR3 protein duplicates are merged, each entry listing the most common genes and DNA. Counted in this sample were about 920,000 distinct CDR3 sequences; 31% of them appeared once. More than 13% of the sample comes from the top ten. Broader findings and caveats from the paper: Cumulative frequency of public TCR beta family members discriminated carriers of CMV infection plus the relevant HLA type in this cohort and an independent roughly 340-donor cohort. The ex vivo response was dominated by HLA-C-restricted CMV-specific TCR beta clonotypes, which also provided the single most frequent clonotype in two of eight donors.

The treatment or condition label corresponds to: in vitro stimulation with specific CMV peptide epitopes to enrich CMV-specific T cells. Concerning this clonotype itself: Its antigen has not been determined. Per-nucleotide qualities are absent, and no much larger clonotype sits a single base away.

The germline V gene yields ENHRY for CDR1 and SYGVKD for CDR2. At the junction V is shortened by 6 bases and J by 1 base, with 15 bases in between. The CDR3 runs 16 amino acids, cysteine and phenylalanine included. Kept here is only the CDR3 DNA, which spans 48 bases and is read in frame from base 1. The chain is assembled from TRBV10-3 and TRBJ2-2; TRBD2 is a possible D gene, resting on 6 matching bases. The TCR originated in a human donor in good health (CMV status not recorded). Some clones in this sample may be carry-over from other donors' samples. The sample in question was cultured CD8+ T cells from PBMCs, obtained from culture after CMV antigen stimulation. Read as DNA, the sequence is TGTGCCATCAGATCGGGTCGGGGGAAGAACACCGGGGAGCTGTTTTTT. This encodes CAIRSGRGKNTGELFF.